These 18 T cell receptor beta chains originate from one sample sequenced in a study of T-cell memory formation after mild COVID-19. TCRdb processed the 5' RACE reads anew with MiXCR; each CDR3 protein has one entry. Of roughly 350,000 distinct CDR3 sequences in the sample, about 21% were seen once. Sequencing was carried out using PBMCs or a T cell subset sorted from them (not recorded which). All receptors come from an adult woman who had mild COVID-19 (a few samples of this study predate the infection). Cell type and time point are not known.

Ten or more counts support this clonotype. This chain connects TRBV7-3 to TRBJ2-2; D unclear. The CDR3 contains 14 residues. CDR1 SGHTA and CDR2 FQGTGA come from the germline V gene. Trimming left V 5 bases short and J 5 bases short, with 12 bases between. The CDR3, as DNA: TGTGCCAGCAGCGCTACGCCTCAGACCGGGGAGCTGTTTTTT. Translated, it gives CASSATPQTGELFF.

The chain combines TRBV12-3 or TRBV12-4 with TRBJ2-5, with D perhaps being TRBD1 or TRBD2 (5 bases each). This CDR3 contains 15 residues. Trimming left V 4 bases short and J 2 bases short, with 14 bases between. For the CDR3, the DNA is TGTGCCAGCAGTTCGGGACGGCGGATTCAAGAGACCCAGTACTTC. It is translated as CASSSGRRIQETQYF.

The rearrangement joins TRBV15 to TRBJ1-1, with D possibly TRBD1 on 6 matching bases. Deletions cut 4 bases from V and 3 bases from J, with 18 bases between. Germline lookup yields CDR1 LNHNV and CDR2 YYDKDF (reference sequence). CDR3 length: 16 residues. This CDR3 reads CATSKGGARMHTEAFF. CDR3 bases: TGTGCCACCAGCAAAGGGGGTGCGAGGATGCACACTGAAGCTTTCTTT.

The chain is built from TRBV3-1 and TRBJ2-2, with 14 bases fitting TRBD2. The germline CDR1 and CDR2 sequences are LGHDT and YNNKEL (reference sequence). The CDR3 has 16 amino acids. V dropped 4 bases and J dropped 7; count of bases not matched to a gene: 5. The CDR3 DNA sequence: TGTGCCAGCAGCCCCTGGACTAGCGGGAGGTTCGGGGAGCTGTTTTTT. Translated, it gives CASSPWTSGRFGELFF.

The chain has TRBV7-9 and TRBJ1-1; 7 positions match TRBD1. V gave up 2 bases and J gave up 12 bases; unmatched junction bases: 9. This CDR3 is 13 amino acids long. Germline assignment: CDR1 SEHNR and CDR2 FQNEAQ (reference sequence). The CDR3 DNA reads TGTGCCAGCAGCTTAACAGGGGTGGACCCTCCTTTCTTT. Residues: CASSLTGVDPPFF.

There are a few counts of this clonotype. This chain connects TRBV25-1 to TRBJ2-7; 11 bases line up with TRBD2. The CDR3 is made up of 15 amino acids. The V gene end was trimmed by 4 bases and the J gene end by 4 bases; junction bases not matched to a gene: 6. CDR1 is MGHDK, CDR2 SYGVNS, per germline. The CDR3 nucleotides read TGTGCCAGCAGTGGGACTAGCGGGTCGTATTACGAGCAGTACTTC. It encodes CASSGTSGSYYEQYF.

The CDR3 coding sequence is TGTGCCAGCAGCGCCCTGGGACTAGCGGAAGCCTACGAGCAGTACTTC. It specifies CASSALGLAEAYEQYF. This rearrangement joins TRBV7-8 to TRBJ2-7, with TRBD2 identical over 11 bases. The ends lost 5 bases at V and 2 bases at J; junction bases unmatched: 8. The CDR3 is made up of 16 amino acids. Germline loops: CDR1 SGHVS, CDR2 FQNEAQ.

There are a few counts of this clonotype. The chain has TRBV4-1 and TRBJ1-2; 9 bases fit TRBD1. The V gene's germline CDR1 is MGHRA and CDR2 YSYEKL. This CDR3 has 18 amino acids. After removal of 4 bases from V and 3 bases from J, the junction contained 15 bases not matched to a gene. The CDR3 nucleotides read TGCGCCAGCAGCCCGCCGGGGACAGGGAGGCAGGAGTACTATGGCTACACCTTC. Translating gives CASSPPGTGRQEYYGYTF.

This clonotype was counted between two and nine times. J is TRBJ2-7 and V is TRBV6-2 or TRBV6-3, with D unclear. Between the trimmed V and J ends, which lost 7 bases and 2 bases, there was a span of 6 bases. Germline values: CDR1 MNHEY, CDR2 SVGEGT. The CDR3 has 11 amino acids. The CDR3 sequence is CASTRTYEQYF. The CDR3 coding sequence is TGTGCCAGCACCAGGACCTACGAGCAGTACTTC.

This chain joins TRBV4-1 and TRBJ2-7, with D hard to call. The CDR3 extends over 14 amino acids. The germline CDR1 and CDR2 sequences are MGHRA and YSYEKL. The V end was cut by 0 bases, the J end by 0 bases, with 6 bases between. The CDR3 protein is CASSQEDGSYEQYF. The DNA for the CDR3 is TGCGCCAGCAGCCAAGAGGATGGCTCCTACGAGCAGTACTTC.

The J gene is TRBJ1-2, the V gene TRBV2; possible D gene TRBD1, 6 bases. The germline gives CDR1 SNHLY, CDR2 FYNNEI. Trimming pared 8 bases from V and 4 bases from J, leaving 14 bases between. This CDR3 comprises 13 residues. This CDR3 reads CASLSGAGYGYTF. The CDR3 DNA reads TGTGCCAGCTTATCGGGGGCTGGCTATGGCTACACCTTC. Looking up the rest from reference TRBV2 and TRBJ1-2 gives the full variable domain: EPEVTQTPSHQVTQMGQEVILRCVPISNHLYFYWYRQILGQKVEFLVSFYNNEISEKSEIFDDQFSVERPDGSNFTLKIRSTKLEDSAMYFCASLSGAGYGYTFGSGTRLTVV.

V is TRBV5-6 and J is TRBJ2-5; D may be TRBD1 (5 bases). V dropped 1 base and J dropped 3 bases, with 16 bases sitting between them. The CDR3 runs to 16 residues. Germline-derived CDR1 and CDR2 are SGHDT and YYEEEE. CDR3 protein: CASSLQTLGREETQYF. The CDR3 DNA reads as TGTGCCAGCAGCTTGCAGACCCTGGGCAGGGAAGAGACCCAGTACTTC. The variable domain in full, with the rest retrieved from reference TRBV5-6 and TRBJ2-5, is DAGVTQSPTHLIKTRGQQVTLRCSPKSGHDTVSWYQQALGQGPQFIFQYYEEEERQRGNFPDRFSGHQFPNYSSELNVNALLLGDSALYLCASSLQTLGREETQYFGPGTRLLVL.

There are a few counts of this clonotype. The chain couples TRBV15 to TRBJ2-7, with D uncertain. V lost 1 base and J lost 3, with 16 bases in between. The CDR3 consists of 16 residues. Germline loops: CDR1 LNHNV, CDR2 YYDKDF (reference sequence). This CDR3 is CATSRGKGFTVYEQYF. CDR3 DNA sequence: TGTGCCACCAGCAGAGGCAAAGGGTTTACGGTCTACGAGCAGTACTTC. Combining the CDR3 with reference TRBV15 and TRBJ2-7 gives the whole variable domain DAMVIQNPRYQVTQFGKPVTLSCSQTLNHNVMYWYQQKSSQAPKLLFHYYDKDFNNEADTPDNFQSRRPNTSFCFLDIRSPGLGDTAMYLCATSRGKGFTVYEQYFGPGTRLTVT.

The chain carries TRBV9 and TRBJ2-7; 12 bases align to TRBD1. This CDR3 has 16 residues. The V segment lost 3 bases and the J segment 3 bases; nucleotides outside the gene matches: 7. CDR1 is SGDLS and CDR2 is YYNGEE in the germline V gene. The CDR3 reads CASSGWGQGAIYEQYF. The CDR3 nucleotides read TGTGCCAGCAGCGGATGGGGACAGGGGGCGATCTACGAGCAGTACTTC.

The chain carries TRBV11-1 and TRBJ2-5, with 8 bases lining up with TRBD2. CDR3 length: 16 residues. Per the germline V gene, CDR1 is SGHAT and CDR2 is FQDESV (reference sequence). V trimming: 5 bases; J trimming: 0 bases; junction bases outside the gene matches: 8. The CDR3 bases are TGTGCCAGCAGCCCCCGACTAGCGACCAACCAAGAGACCCAGTACTTC. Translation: CASSPRLATNQETQYF.

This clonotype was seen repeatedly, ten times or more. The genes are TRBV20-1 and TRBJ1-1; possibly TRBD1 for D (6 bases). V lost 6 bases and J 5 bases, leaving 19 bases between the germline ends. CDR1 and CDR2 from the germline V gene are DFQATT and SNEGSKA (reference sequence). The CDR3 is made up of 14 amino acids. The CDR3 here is CSADKGGADTEAFF. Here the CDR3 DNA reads TGCAGTGCGGATAAAGGGGGGGCGGATACTGAAGCTTTCTTT.

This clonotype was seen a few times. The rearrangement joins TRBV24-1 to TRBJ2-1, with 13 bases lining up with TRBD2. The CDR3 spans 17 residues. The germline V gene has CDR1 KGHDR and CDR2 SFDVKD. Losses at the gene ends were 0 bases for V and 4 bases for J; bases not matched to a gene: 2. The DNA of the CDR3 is TGTGCCACCAGTGATTTGGAGACTAGCGGGAGGTACAATGAGCAGTTCTTC. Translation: CATSDLETSGRYNEQFF.

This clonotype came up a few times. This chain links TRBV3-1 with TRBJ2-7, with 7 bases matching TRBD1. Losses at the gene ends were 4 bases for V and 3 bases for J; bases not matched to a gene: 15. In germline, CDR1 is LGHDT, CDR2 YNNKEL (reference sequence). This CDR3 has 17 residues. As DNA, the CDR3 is TGTGCCAGCAGCCCTACCGCCGGGACAGCACAAAACTACGAGCAGTACTTC. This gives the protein CASSPTAGTAQNYEQYF.